The source of this T cell receptor (beta chain) is a study of CD8 T cells in ankylosing spondylitis. Findings and limits, study-wide: Significantly higher representation of disease-linked clones was reported for matched ankylosing spondylitis synovial fluid. In synovial fluid and blood from reactive arthritis, some motif variants were previously reported. A TCR beta motif of under ten highly homologous variants seemed to mark ankylosing spondylitis blood.

Quantitative 5'-RACE with molecular barcodes generated TCR beta libraries. TCRdb re-called the 5' RACE reads through MiXCR, storing one row per CDR3 protein. The repertoire holds around 150,000 distinct CDR3 sequences, with about 18% as singletons. A note on this clonotype: The antigen remains unidentified.

J lost 4 bases, V lost 5 bases, and 14 bases had no gene match. Germline V gene sequence: CDR1 MNHEY, CDR2 SVGAGI. This CDR3 has 17 amino acids. This chain joins TRBV6-5 and TRBJ2-1; 7 bases are shared with TRBD1. The TCR originated in a male donor with ankylosing spondylitis or in good health (not recorded which). Source material: blood, either unsorted or a sorted T cell fraction (not recorded which). The CDR3 bases are TGTGCCAGCAGTCCCGGACAGGTTCAACCAGGATACAATGAGCAGTTCTTC. Protein product: CASSPGQVQPGYNEQFF.